This T cell receptor (beta chain) was identified in a study of cytomegalovirus exposure and HLA in healthy donors. 60 Vbeta and 13 Jbeta primers were used in PCR. Data came from immunoSEQ multiplex PCR; TCRdb stores just in-frame clones and leaves some out. The table lists around 150,000 clones, roughly 83% of them singletons. The V and J ends lost 7 bases and 5 bases, in that order; junction bases with no gene match: 5. The CDR3 has 13 amino acids. Germline values: CDR1 MNHEY, CDR2 SVGAGI. V gene TRBV6-5 combines with J gene TRBJ2-5, with TRBD2 matching 9 bases. The receptor's source is a man aged 35 to 55 in good health and CMV-seropositive. The specimen sequenced was PBMCs. In DNA, the CDR3 is TGTGCCAGCACCGGACTAGCGAGCGAGACCCAGTACTTC. Protein product: CASTGLASETQYF.